The clone carrying this T cell receptor (beta chain) appeared once. This sample stems from a study of blood T cell repertoires in COVID-19. Study overall: The United States, Italy and Spain were the sources of the acute and convalescent COVID-19 samples. PBMCs, B-cell-depleted T cells, or T cells were the source of the cDNA or gDNA that made up the material.

Authors' processing steps: Reference gene primers were amplified, and this amplification served to estimate nucleated cell counts. Sequencing used immunoSEQ multiplex PCR; TCRdb keeps in-frame clones, though not all of them. V, J and clone size are taken as reported in that table, and D and trimming were inferred from the DNA itself. The sample carries some 70,000 clones, 89% recorded once. In germline, CDR1 is SGHTA, CDR2 FQGNSA. The V and J ends lost 5 bases and 5 bases respectively, with 11 bases between them. The CDR3 has 13 amino acids. The sample was peripheral blood. The chain combines TRBV7-2 with TRBJ2-3, with D perhaps matching TRBD2 (6 bases). The clonotype comes from a man aged 50 or older with active COVID-19. The CDR3 reads CASSPLGGDTQYF. CDR3 DNA sequence: TGTGCCAGCAGCCCCCTCGGGGGAGATACGCAGTATTTT. Complete variable domain (other parts from reference TRBV7-2 and TRBJ2-3): GAGVSQSPSNKVTEKGKDVELRCDPISGHTALYWYRQSLGQGLEFLIYFQGNSAPDKSGLPSDRFSAERTGGSVSTLTIQRTQQEDSAVYLCASSPLGGDTQYFGPGTRLTVL.